This T cell receptor beta chain was sequenced during a study of brain T cells in children with intractable seizures. Method: immunoSEQ multiplex PCR; TCRdb's copy keeps in-frame clones and lacks some. Of 65,000 to 85,000 clones in the sample, more than 85% are singletons; the top ten hold 1.5%. The CDR3 covers 17 residues. Germline V gene lookup returns CDR1 MRHNA and CDR2 SNTAGT. J was trimmed by 1 base and V by 5 bases; bases with no gene match: 8. Sequencing used peripheral blood, obtained at surgery. This TCR was recovered from a boy under three years old with tuberous sclerosis and intractable seizures. J is TRBJ1-6 and V is TRBV6-4; TRBD1 aligns across 7 bases. The CDR3 protein is CASSTRDRPSYNSPLHF. The CDR3 DNA reads TGTGCCAGCAGTACCCGGGACAGACCGTCCTATAATTCACCCCTCCACTTT.